This T cell receptor beta chain is from a study of OX40 agonist ivuxolimab in advanced cancers. Study information: Prior anti-PD-1, anti-PD-L1 or anti-CTLA-4 therapy was allowed; 30% to 40% had some. Study-wide points: Dosing at 0.1 to 3.0 mg/kg was accompanied by clonal expansion of CD4+ and CD8+ blood T cells by week 6. The expanded peripheral T cells' antigen specificity was not determined.

Points on this clone: What it binds is not known.

Trimming left V 4 bases short and J 9 bases short, with 13 bases between. Germline-derived CDR1 and CDR2 are MNHNS and SASEGT. The CDR3 runs 13 residues. Blood samples were obtained at baseline, cycle 4 day 1, and cycle 7 day 1. TCRdb's table, derived via immunoSEQ multiplex PCR, lists solely in-frame clones and lacks some. This sample carries about 69,000 clones, about 89% of them seen once, and the ten largest clones take just under 0.3%. The starting material was CD4+ or CD8+ T cells sorted from blood, obtained in a trial of the OX40 agonist ivuxolimab. The chain carries TRBV6-1 and TRBJ2-1; D remains unclear. The origin of this receptor is an adult with an advanced solid tumor such as melanoma, head and neck, liver or kidney cancer. CDR3 protein: CASSVAESSEQFF. In DNA form, the CDR3 reads TGTGCCAGCAGTGTGGCCGAATCAAGTGAGCAGTTCTTC.